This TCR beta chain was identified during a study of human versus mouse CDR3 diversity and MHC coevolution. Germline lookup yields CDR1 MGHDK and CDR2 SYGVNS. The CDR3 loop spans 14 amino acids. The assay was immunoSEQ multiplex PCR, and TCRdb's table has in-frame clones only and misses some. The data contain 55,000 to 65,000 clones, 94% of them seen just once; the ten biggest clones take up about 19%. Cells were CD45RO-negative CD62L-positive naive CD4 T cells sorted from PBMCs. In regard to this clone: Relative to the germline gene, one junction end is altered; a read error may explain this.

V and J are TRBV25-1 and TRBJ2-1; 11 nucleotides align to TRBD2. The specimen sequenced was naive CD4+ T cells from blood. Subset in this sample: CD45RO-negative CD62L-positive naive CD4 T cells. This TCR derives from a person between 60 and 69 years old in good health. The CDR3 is CASSRTSGYSEQFF. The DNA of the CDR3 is TGTGCCAGCAGTCGGACTAGCGGGTACAGTGAGCAGTTCTTC.